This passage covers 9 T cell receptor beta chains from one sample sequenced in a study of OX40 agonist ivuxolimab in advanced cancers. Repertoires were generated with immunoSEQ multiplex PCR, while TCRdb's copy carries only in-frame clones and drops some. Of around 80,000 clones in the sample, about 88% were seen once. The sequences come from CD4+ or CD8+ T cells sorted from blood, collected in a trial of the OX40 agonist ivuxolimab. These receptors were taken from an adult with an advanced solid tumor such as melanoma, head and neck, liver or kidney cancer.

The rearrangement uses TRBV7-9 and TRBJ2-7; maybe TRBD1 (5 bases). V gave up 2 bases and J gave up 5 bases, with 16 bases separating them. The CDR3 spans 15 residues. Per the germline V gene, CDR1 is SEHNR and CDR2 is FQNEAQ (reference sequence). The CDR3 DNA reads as TGTGCCAGCAGCTTAAAGGGGAATCTGGTCAACGAGCAGTACTTC. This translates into CASSLKGNLVNEQYF.

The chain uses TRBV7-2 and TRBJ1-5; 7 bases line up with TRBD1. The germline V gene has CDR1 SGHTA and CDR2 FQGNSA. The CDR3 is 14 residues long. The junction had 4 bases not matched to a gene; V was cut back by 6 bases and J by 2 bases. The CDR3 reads CASRGTGGNQPQHF. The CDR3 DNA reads TGTGCCAGCAGAGGTACAGGGGGCAATCAGCCCCAGCATTTT.

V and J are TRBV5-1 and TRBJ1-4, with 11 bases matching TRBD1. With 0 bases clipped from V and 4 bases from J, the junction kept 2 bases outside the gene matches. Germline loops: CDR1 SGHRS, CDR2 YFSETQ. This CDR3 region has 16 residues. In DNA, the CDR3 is TGCGCCAGCAGCTTGGGGGACAGGGGGTATAATGAAAAACTGTTTTTT. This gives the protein CASSLGDRGYNEKLFF.

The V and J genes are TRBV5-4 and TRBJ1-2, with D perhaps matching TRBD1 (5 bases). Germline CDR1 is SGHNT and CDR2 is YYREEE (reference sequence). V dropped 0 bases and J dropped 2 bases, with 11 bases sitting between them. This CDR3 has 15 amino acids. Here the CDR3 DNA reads TGTGCCAGCAGCTTGGGGGGCGGGAGGAACTATGGCTACACCTTC. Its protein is CASSLGGGRNYGYTF.

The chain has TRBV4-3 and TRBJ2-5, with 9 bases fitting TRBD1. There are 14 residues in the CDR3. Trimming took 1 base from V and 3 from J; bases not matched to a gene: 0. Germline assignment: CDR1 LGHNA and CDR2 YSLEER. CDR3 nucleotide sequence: TGCGCCAGCAGCCAAGGACAGGGGGAAGAGACCCAGTACTTC. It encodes CASSQGQGEETQYF.

The CDR3 coding sequence is TGTGCCAGCAGCTTCGACCATAACCCCTACAATGAGCAGTTCTTC. It encodes CASSFDHNPYNEQFF. The J gene is TRBJ2-1, the V gene TRBV7-3; D gene unclear. Trimming shortened V by 3 bases and J by 2 bases, and 11 bases separated the two germline ends. The CDR3 loop spans 15 amino acids. CDR1 and CDR2 (germline): SGHTA, FQGTGA.

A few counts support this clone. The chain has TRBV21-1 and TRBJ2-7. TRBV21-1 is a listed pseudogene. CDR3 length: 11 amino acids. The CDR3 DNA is TGTGCCAGCAGCAGGCGTGGGGAGCAGTACTTC. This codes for CASSRRGEQYF.

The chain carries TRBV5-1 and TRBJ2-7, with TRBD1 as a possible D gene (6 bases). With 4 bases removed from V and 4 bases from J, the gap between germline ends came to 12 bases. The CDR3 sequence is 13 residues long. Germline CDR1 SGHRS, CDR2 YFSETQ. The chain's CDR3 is CASSRDKLYEQYF. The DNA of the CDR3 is TGCGCCAGCAGCAGGGACAAGCTTTACGAGCAGTACTTC.

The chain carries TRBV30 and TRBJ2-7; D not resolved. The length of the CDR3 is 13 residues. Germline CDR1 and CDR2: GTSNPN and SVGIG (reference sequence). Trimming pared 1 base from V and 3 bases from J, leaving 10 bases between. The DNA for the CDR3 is TGTGCCTGGAGTGCGACTCTTTACTACGAGCAGTACTTC. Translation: CAWSATLYYEQYF.